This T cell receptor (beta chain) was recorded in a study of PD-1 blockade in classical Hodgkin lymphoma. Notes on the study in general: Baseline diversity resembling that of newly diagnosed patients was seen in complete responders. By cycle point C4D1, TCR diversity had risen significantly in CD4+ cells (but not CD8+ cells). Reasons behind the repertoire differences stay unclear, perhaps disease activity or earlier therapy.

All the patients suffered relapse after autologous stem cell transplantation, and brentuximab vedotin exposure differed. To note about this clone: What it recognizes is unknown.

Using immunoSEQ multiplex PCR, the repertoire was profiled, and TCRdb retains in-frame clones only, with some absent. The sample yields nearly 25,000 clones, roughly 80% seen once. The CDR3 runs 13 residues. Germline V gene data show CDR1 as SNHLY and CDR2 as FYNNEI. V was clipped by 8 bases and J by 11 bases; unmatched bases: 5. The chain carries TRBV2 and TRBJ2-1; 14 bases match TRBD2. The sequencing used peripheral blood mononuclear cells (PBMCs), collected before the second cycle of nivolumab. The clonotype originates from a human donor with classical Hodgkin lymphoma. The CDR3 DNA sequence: TGTGCCAGCCCCGGGACTAGCGGGAGCCAGCAGTTCTTC. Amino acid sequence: CASPGTSGSQQFF.